This T cell receptor (beta chain) was captured by sequencing in a study of cytomegalovirus exposure and HLA in healthy donors. Regarding the study as a whole: V- and J-gene trimming of TCR beta was linked (in a later analysis) to a missense DCLRE1C variant.

The germline CDR1 and CDR2 sequences are LGHNA and YNFKEQ. This CDR3 spans 13 amino acids. Between the trimmed V and J ends, which lost 3 bases and 5 bases, there was a span of 9 bases. In the PCR, 60 Vbeta and 13 Jbeta primers were used. Profiling relied on immunoSEQ multiplex PCR, and the TCRdb table lists in-frame clones only, not all of them. The repertoire has about 110,000 clones, 70% of them found once; the top ten carry roughly a tenth. On this clone: The target antigen is unknown.

The source is a man aged 35 to 55 in good health and CMV-seropositive. The rearrangement links TRBV4-2 to TRBJ2-3, with D hard to call. The sample taken for sequencing was PBMCs. CDR3: CASSHISGDTQYF. CDR3 DNA sequence: TGTGCCAGCAGCCACATATCGGGAGATACGCAGTATTTT.